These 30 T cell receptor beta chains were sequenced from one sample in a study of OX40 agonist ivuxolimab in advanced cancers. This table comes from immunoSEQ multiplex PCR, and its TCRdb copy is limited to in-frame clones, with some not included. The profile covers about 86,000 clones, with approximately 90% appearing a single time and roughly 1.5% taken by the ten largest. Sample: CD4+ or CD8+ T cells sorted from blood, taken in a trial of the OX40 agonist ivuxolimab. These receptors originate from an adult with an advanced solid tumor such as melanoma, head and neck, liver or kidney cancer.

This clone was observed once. The CDR3 nucleotides are TGTGCCAGCAGCTTAGCGGCAAGGGAATCTGGCTACACCTTC. Translating it yields CASSLAARESGYTF. The chain has TRBV7-2 and TRBJ1-2; D unclear. V gave up 0 bases and J gave up 7 bases, with 12 bases separating them. This CDR3 contains 14 residues. The V gene's germline CDR1 is SGHTA and CDR2 FQGNSA.

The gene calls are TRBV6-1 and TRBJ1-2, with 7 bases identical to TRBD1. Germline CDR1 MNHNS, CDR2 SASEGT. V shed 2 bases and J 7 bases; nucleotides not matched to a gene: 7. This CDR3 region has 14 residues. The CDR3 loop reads CASSEIQGGSGYTF. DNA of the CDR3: TGTGCCAGCAGTGAAATTCAGGGGGGTAGTGGCTACACCTTC.

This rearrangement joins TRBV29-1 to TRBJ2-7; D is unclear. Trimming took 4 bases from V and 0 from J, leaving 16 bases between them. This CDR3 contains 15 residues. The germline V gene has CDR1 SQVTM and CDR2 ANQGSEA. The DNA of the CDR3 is TGCAGCGTTGTCTTATGGTCGGCTAGCTCCTACGAGCAGTACTTC. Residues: CSVVLWSASSYEQYF.

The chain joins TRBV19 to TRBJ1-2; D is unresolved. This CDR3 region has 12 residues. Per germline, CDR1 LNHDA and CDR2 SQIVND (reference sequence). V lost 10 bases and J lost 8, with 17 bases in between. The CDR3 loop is CAITGPSYGYTF. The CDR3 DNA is TGTGCCATTACCGGGCCCTCCTACGGCTACACCTTC.

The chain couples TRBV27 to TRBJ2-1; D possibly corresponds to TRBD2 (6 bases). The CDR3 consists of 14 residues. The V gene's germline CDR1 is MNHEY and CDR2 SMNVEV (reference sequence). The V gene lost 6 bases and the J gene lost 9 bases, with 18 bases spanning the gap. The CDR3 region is CASSWDLITTEQFF. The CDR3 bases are TGTGCCAGCAGCTGGGACTTAATTACAACTGAGCAGTTCTTC.

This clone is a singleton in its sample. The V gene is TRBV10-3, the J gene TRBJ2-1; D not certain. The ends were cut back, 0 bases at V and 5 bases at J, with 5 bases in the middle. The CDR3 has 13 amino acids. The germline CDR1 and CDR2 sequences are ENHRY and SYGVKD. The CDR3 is CAISESMDNEQFF. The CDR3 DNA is TGTGCCATCAGTGAGTCGATGGACAATGAGCAGTTCTTC.

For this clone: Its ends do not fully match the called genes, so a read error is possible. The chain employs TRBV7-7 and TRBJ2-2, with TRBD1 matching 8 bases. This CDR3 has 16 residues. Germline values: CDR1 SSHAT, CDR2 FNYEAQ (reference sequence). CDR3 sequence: CASSEDRDFMTGELFF. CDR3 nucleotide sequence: TGTGCTAGCAGCGAGGACAGGGATTTTATGACCGGGGAGCTGTTTTTT.

CDR3 loop: CASSYGGGMSTDTQYF. Here the CDR3 DNA reads TGTGCCAGCAGTTACGGGGGGGGAATGAGCACAGATACGCAGTATTTT. The chain employs TRBV6-5 and TRBJ2-3, with TRBD2 identical over 7 bases. J lost 0 bases, V lost 2 bases, and 5 bases had no gene match. The length of the CDR3 is 16 residues. Germline V gene data show CDR1 as MNHEY and CDR2 as SVGAGI.

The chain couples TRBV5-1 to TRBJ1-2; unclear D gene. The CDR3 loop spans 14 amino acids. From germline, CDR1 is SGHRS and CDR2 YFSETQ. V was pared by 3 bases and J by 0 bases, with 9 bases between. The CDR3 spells CASSSVQPNYGYTF. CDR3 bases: TGCGCCAGCAGCTCGGTACAGCCTAACTATGGCTACACCTTC.

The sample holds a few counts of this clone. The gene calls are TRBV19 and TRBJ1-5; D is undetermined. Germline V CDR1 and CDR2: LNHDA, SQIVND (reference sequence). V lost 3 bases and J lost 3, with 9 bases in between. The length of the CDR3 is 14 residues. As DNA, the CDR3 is TGTGCCAGTAGTATCTCAGCCGCCAATCAGCCCCAGCATTTT. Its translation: CASSISAANQPQHF.

In DNA, the CDR3 is TGTGCCAGCACCGAGGGCAAGGACTATGGCTACACCTTC. Translating gives CASTEGKDYGYTF. This sequence joins TRBV6-1 and TRBJ1-2, with D hard to call. Germline CDR1 MNHNS, CDR2 SASEGT. There are 13 residues in the CDR3. V was shortened by 7 bases and J by 3 bases, with 12 bases between the two germline ends.

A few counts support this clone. This CDR3 is CASSEMGGGYTF. In DNA, the CDR3 is TGTGCCAGCAGTGAAATGGGAGGTGGCTACACCTTC. This chain uses TRBV6-1 with TRBJ1-2; D remains unclear. In germline, CDR1 is MNHNS, CDR2 SASEGT. With 2 bases removed from V and 7 bases from J, the gap between germline ends came to 8 bases. This CDR3 spans 12 amino acids.

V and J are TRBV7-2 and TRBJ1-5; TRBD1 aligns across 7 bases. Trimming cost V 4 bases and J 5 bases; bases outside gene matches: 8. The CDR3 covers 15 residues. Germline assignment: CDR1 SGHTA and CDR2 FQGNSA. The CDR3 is CASSYTGDRDQPQHF. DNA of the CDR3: TGTGCCAGCAGCTACACAGGGGATCGGGATCAGCCCCAGCATTTT.

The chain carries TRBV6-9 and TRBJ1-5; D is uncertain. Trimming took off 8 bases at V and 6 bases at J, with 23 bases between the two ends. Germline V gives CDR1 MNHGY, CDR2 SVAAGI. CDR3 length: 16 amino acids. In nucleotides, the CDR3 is TGTGCCAGCGCCCAACGGAGGGATCTTAAAGTTCAGCCCCAGCATTTT. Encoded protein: CASAQRRDLKVQPQHF.

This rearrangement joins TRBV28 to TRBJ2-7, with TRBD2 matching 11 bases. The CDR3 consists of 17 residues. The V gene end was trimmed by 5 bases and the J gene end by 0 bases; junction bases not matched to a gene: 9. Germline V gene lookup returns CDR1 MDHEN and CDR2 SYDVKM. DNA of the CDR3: TGTGCCAGCAGTGGGGTAGCGGGAGGGCCAAGCTCCTACGAGCAGTACTTC. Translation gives CASSGVAGGPSSYEQYF. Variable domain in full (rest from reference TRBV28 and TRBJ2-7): DVKVTQSSRYLVKRTGEKVFLECVQDMDHENMFWYRQDPGLGLRLIYFSYDVKMKEKGDIPEGYSVSREKKERFSLILESASTNQTSMYLCASSGVAGGPSSYEQYFGPGTRLTVT.

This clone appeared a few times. Here the CDR3 reads CATSTRLAGGPSKNIQYF. The CDR3 bases are TGTGCCACCAGCACGAGGCTAGCGGGAGGGCCTAGCAAAAACATTCAGTACTTC. The chain is built from TRBV15 and TRBJ2-4; 12 nucleotides agree with TRBD2. The CDR3 sequence is 18 residues long. Germline V lookup: CDR1 LNHNV, CDR2 YYDKDF (reference sequence). J gave up 3 bases and V 4 bases, and 10 bases lay outside the gene matches.

The CDR3 is CASSLAGLYEQYF. The CDR3 DNA is TGTGCCAGCAGCTTAGCGGGTCTCTACGAGCAGTACTTC. The chain couples TRBV7-8 to TRBJ2-7; no reliable D call. The ends were cut back, 0 bases at V and 3 bases at J, with 6 bases in the middle. This CDR3 is 13 amino acids long. Germline V CDR1 and CDR2: SGHVS, FQNEAQ.

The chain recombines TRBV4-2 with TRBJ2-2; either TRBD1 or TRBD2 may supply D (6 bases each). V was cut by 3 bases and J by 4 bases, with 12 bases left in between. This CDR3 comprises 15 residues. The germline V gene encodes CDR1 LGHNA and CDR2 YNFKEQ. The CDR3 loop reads CASSQWRGTTGELFF. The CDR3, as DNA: TGTGCCAGCAGCCAGTGGAGGGGGACCACCGGGGAGCTGTTTTTT.

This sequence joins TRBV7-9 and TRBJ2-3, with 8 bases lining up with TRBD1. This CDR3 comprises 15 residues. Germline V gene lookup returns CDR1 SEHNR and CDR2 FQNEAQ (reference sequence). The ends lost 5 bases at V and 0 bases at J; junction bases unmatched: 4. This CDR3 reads CASSPGQASTDTQYF. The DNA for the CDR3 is TGTGCCAGCAGCCCGGGACAGGCTAGCACAGATACGCAGTATTTT.

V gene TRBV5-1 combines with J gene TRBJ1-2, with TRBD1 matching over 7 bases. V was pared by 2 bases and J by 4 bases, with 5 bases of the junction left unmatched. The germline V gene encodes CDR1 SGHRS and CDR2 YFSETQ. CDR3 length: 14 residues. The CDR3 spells CASSLTGASYGYTF. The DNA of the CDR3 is TGCGCCAGCAGCTTAACAGGGGCCTCCTATGGCTACACCTTC.

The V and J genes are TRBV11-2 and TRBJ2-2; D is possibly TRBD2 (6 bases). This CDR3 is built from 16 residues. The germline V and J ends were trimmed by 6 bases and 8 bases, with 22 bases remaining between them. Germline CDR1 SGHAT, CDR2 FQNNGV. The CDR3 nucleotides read TGTGCCAGCAGAACCACCCCCGGGACTGCCTGGGGGGAGCTGTTTTTT. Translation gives CASRTTPGTAWGELFF.

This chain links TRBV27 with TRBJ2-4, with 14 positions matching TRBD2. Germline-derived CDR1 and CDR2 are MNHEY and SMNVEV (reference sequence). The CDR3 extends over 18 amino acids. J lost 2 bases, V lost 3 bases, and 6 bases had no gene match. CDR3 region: CASSFVGLAGATKNIQYF. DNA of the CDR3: TGTGCCAGCAGTTTCGTGGGACTAGCGGGGGCTACCAAAAACATTCAGTACTTC.

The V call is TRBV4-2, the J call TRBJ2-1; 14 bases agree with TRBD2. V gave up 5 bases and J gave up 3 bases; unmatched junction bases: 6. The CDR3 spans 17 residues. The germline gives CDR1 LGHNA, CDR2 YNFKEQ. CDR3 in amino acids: CASSEGTSGGFYNEQFF. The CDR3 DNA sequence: TGTGCCAGCAGCGAAGGGACTAGCGGGGGCTTCTACAATGAGCAGTTCTTC.

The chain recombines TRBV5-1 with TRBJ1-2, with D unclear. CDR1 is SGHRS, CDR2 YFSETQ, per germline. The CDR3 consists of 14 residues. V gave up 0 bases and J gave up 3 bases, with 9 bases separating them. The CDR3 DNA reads TGCGCCAGCAGCTTGGGTCAGGCCTACTATGGCTACACCTTC. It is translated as CASSLGQAYYGYTF.

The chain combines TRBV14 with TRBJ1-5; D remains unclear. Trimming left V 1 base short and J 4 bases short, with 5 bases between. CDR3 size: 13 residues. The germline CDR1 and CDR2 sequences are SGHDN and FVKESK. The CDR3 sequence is CASSQAGNQPQHF. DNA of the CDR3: TGTGCCAGCAGCCAAGCGGGGAATCAGCCCCAGCATTTT.

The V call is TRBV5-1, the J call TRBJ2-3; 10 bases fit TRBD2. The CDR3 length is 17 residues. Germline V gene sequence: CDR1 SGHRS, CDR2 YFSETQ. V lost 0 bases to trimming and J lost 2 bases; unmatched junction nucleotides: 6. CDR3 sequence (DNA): TGCGCCAGCAGCTTGGCCTGGACTAGCGGAGACACAGATACGCAGTATTTT. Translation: CASSLAWTSGDTDTQYF.

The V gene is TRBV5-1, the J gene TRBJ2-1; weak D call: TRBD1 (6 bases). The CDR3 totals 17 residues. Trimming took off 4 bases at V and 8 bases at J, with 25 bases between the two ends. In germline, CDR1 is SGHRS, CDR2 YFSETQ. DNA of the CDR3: TGCGCCAGCAGCCTGCTAATGGGGGCGGTTTCAGGTCATGAGCAGTTCTTC. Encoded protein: CASSLLMGAVSGHEQFF.

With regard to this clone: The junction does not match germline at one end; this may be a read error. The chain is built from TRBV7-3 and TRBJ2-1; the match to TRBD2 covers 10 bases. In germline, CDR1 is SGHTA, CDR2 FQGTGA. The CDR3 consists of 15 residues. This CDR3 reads CAGSPSGGLINEQFF. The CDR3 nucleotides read TGTGCCGGCAGCCCTAGCGGGGGTCTTATTAATGAGCAGTTCTTC.

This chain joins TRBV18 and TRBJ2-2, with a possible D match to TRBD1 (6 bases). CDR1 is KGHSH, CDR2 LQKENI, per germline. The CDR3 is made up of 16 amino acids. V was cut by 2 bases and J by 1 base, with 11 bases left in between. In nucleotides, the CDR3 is TGTGCCAGCTCACCAGGGGAGACAGGGAACACCGGGGAGCTGTTTTTT. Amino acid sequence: CASSPGETGNTGELFF.

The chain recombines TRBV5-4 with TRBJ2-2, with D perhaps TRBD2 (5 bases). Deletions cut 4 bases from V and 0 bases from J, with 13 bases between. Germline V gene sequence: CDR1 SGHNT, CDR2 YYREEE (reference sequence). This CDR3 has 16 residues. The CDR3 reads CASSRGLGSNTGELFF. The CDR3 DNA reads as TGTGCCAGCAGCCGGGGTCTTGGCTCGAACACCGGGGAGCTGTTTTTT. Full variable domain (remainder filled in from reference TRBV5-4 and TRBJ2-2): ETGVTQSPTHLIKTRGQQVTLRCSSQSGHNTVSWYQQALGQGPQFIFQYYREEENGRGNFPPRFSGLQFPNYSSELNVNALELDDSALYLCASSRGLGSNTGELFFGEGSRLTVL.